The rows below give T cell receptor beta chains drawn from one sample of a study of blood T cell repertoires in COVID-19. TCRdb keeps only in-frame clones here, not all; method: immunoSEQ multiplex PCR. The profile shows roughly 220,000 clones, roughly four fifths of them singletons. Sequencing was done on a sample of peripheral blood. Every receptor here comes from an elderly woman with COVID-19, enrolled during active disease. Both conserved end residues are part of each CDR3. D genes are given only for firm matches. Rows may omit the clone size; those that give it use once, few, many or a size class.

j_call: TRBJ1-2; v_call: TRBV28; clone_size: NA; d_call: TRBD1; cdr3_nt: TGTGCCAGCAGTTCGCAGGGGGCGGGAAACTATGGCTACACCTTC; cdr3_aa: CASSSQGAGNYGYTF
j_call: TRBJ1-5; v_call: TRBV28; clone_size: NA; d_call: NA; cdr3_nt: TGTGCCAGCAGCCTGCAACAGAAGAGTCAGCCCCAGCATTTT; cdr3_aa: CASSLQQKSQPQHF
j_call: TRBJ2-3; v_call: TRBV28; clone_size: NA; d_call: NA; cdr3_nt: TGTGCCAGCAGTTTTTCCGGGAAATGGAGCTACACAGATACGCAGTATTTT; cdr3_aa: CASSFSGKWSYTDTQYF
j_call: TRBJ2-3; v_call: TRBV6-4; clone_size: large; d_call: TRBD2; cdr3_nt: TGTGCCAGCAGTGCTAGCGGGGGGGCCACAGATACGCAGTATTTT; cdr3_aa: CASSASGGATDTQYF
j_call: TRBJ2-7; v_call: TRBV7-2; clone_size: once; d_call: TRBD2; cdr3_nt: TGTGCCAGCAGCTCTTTAGCGGGCGACCTCTCCTACGAGCAGTACTTC; cdr3_aa: CASSSLAGDLSYEQYF
j_call: TRBJ2-5; v_call: TRBV10-3; clone_size: NA; d_call: NA; cdr3_nt: TGTGCCATCAGTGTCTCAGGAGAGACCCAGTACTTC; cdr3_aa: CAISVSGETQYF
j_call: TRBJ2-3; v_call: TRBV28; clone_size: NA; d_call: TRBD2; cdr3_nt: TGTGCCAGCAGTCAGGGACTAGCGGTAGATACGCAGTATTTT; cdr3_aa: CASSQGLAVDTQYF
j_call: TRBJ1-2; v_call: TRBV3-1/TRBV3-2; clone_size: NA; d_call: NA; cdr3_nt: TGTGCCAGCAGCCCTATAGAGAACTATGGCTACACCTTC; cdr3_aa: CASSPIENYGYTF
j_call: TRBJ1-1; v_call: TRBV29-1; clone_size: NA; d_call: TRBD1; cdr3_nt: TGCAGCGTTATAGGACAGGGTCTTAGTACTGAAGCTTTCTTT; cdr3_aa: CSVIGQGLSTEAFF
j_call: TRBJ1-1; v_call: TRBV9; clone_size: NA; d_call: NA; cdr3_nt: TGTGCCAGCAGCGTAGAAAGGGGTACTGAAGCTTTCTTT; cdr3_aa: CASSVERGTEAFF
j_call: TRBJ2-3; v_call: TRBV4-1; clone_size: NA; d_call: TRBD2; cdr3_nt: TGCGCCAGCAAGCAGCTCGAGCGGGGGAGCACAGATACGCAGTATTTT; cdr3_aa: CASKQLERGSTDTQYF
j_call: TRBJ2-4; v_call: TRBV9; clone_size: NA; d_call: TRBD1; cdr3_nt: TGTGCCAGCAGCGTAGGAAAGGGACAGCTACAAAACATTCAGTACTTC; cdr3_aa: CASSVGKGQLQNIQYF
j_call: TRBJ1-5; v_call: TRBV19; clone_size: few; d_call: NA; cdr3_nt: TGTGCCAGTAGTATAGGGAGGATTGCGGGACTTGCGAGCCAGCCCCAGCATTTT; cdr3_aa: CASSIGRIAGLASQPQHF
j_call: TRBJ2-4; v_call: TRBV5-1; clone_size: NA; d_call: NA; cdr3_nt: TGCGCCAGCAGCTTGTTTGACCCGGACAGACAAATTCAGTACTTC; cdr3_aa: CASSLFDPDRQIQYF
j_call: TRBJ1-1; v_call: TRBV3-1/TRBV3-2; clone_size: NA; d_call: NA; cdr3_nt: TGTGCCAGCAGCCAAAAACTCCGGGGGACTGAAGCTTTCTTT; cdr3_aa: CASSQKLRGTEAFF
j_call: TRBJ2-7; v_call: TRBV3-1/TRBV3-2; clone_size: NA; d_call: TRBD1; cdr3_nt: TGTGCCAGCAGCCAAGGGGCGGGACAGGGGAACGAGCAGTACTTC; cdr3_aa: CASSQGAGQGNEQYF
j_call: TRBJ2-1; v_call: TRBV18; clone_size: NA; d_call: NA; cdr3_nt: TGTGCCAGCTCACCTCTAGAAAGGAATGAGCAGTTCTTC; cdr3_aa: CASSPLERNEQFF
j_call: TRBJ1-2; v_call: TRBV18; clone_size: NA; d_call: TRBD1; cdr3_nt: TGTGCCAGCTCACCACTTGGACAGGGACAATTCTATGGCTACACCTTC; cdr3_aa: CASSPLGQGQFYGYTF
j_call: TRBJ2-7; v_call: TRBV5-1; clone_size: NA; d_call: TRBD1; cdr3_nt: TGCGCCAGCAGGGTTTGGGGGACAGGTCCCTACGAGCAGTACTTC; cdr3_aa: CASRVWGTGPYEQYF
j_call: TRBJ1-1; v_call: TRBV19; clone_size: NA; d_call: NA; cdr3_nt: TGTGCCAGTAGTACCGCAGGAGAAGCTTTCTTT; cdr3_aa: CASSTAGEAFF
j_call: TRBJ2-2; v_call: TRBV7-9; clone_size: few; d_call: NA; cdr3_nt: TGTGCCAGCAGCTTAGCGGGACTTCGGAACACCGGGGAGCTGTTTTTT; cdr3_aa: CASSLAGLRNTGELFF
j_call: TRBJ2-2; v_call: TRBV6-2/TRBV6-3; clone_size: NA; d_call: NA; cdr3_nt: TGTGCCAGCAGTTACTCGAGCGGAACCTTTAACACCGGGGAGCTGTTTTTT; cdr3_aa: CASSYSSGTFNTGELFF
j_call: TRBJ1-1; v_call: TRBV19; clone_size: NA; d_call: NA; cdr3_nt: TGTGCCAGTACCGCCCCGCTGTACTCCGGACACCAGGCCACTGAAGCTTTCTTT; cdr3_aa: CASTAPLYSGHQATEAFF
j_call: TRBJ2-3; v_call: TRBV11-2; clone_size: once; d_call: TRBD2; cdr3_nt: TGTGCCAGCAGCTTAGCCCTAGCGGGGGGCACAGATACGCAGTATTTT; cdr3_aa: CASSLALAGGTDTQYF
j_call: TRBJ2-7; v_call: TRBV4-3; clone_size: NA; d_call: TRBD2; cdr3_nt: TGCGCCAGCAACCTAGAGGGGGATAGCGGGGGCAACTACGAGCAGTACTTC; cdr3_aa: CASNLEGDSGGNYEQYF
j_call: TRBJ1-1; v_call: TRBV19; clone_size: NA; d_call: TRBD1; cdr3_nt: TGTGCCAGTAGTATATGGGACAGGGGGCCGAACACTGAAGCTTTCTTT; cdr3_aa: CASSIWDRGPNTEAFF
j_call: TRBJ1-1; v_call: TRBV11-2; clone_size: NA; d_call: NA; cdr3_nt: TGTGCCAGCAGCTTATACGGGGGGCTTGGGACTGAAGCTTTCTTT; cdr3_aa: CASSLYGGLGTEAFF
j_call: TRBJ1-2; v_call: TRBV28; clone_size: NA; d_call: NA; cdr3_nt: TGTGCCAGCCGGGGGGGAGACTATGGCTACACCTTC; cdr3_aa: CASRGGDYGYTF
j_call: TRBJ2-5; v_call: TRBV4-1; clone_size: NA; d_call: TRBD2; cdr3_nt: TGCGCCAGCAGCCAAGGTGCGCGGGAGGCAGGTAAAGAGACCCAGTACTTC; cdr3_aa: CASSQGAREAGKETQYF
j_call: TRBJ2-7; v_call: TRBV27; clone_size: NA; d_call: TRBD2; cdr3_nt: TGTGCCAGCAGCCTGGGACTAGCGGGGTCTGGCTCCTACGAGCAGTACTTC; cdr3_aa: CASSLGLAGSGSYEQYF
j_call: TRBJ2-4; v_call: TRBV19; clone_size: NA; d_call: NA; cdr3_nt: TGTGCCAGTACGGTAACGGGGGTTGGAGGAAACATTCAGTACTTC; cdr3_aa: CASTVTGVGGNIQYF
j_call: TRBJ2-5; v_call: TRBV15; clone_size: NA; d_call: TRBD2; cdr3_nt: TGTGCCACCAGCAGAGATGGACTAGCGGAGAATCAGTACTTC; cdr3_aa: CATSRDGLAENQYF
j_call: TRBJ1-3; v_call: TRBV3-1/TRBV3-2; clone_size: once; d_call: TRBD1; cdr3_nt: TGTGCCAGCAGCCGCGGGAGGACAGGCGGAAACACCATATATTTT; cdr3_aa: CASSRGRTGGNTIYF
j_call: TRBJ2-3; v_call: TRBV6-6; clone_size: NA; d_call: NA; cdr3_nt: TGTGCCAGCAGGCGGGACGGCACAGATACGCAGTATTTT; cdr3_aa: CASRRDGTDTQYF
j_call: TRBJ1-6; v_call: TRBV5-1; clone_size: NA; d_call: NA; cdr3_nt: TGCGCCAGCAGCCACCTGACAATGGGTGATTCACCCCTCCACTTT; cdr3_aa: CASSHLTMGDSPLHF
j_call: TRBJ2-3; v_call: TRBV16; clone_size: NA; d_call: TRBD1; cdr3_nt: TGTGCCAGCAGCCAGGCCAGGGGGACAGATACGCAGTATTTT; cdr3_aa: CASSQARGTDTQYF
j_call: TRBJ2-1; v_call: TRBV7-6; clone_size: NA; d_call: NA; cdr3_nt: TGTGCCAGCAGCTTAGGAGCTAGCAACAATGAGCAGTTCTTC; cdr3_aa: CASSLGASNNEQFF
j_call: TRBJ1-2; v_call: TRBV19; clone_size: NA; d_call: NA; cdr3_nt: TGTGCCAGTAGACTCAGGGGCGGCTACACCTTC; cdr3_aa: CASRLRGGYTF
j_call: TRBJ2-1; v_call: TRBV5-1; clone_size: NA; d_call: NA; cdr3_nt: TGCGCCAGCAGCTTGGGGAGCTACAATGAGCAGTTCTTC; cdr3_aa: CASSLGSYNEQFF
j_call: TRBJ1-2; v_call: TRBV30; clone_size: NA; d_call: NA; cdr3_nt: TGTGCCTGGAAAAGGGACTTTATCGGCTCCTACACCTTC; cdr3_aa: CAWKRDFIGSYTF
j_call: TRBJ2-7; v_call: TRBV20-1; clone_size: NA; d_call: TRBD2; cdr3_nt: TGCAGTGCTACGGGGGGTTTCGAGCAGTACTTC; cdr3_aa: CSATGGFEQYF
j_call: TRBJ2-5; v_call: TRBV5-1; clone_size: NA; d_call: NA; cdr3_nt: TGCGCCAGCAGCTTGGCCCAGGGGGGAAGGGAGACCCAGTACTTC; cdr3_aa: CASSLAQGGRETQYF
j_call: TRBJ1-1; v_call: TRBV2; clone_size: NA; d_call: NA; cdr3_nt: TGTGCCAGCACTTTACGGGTTTTCGGTTTCTTT; cdr3_aa: CASTLRVFGFF
j_call: TRBJ1-6; v_call: TRBV7-2; clone_size: NA; d_call: TRBD1; cdr3_nt: TGTGCCAGCAGCCTTATAGGAGGGGGCGCCCGAGCTAATTCACCCCTCCACTTT; cdr3_aa: CASSLIGGGARANSPLHF
j_call: TRBJ1-2; v_call: TRBV3-1/TRBV3-2; clone_size: NA; d_call: TRBD1; cdr3_nt: TGTGCCAGCAGCTTGGACAGGGGGGATGGCTACACCTTC; cdr3_aa: CASSLDRGDGYTF
j_call: TRBJ2-5; v_call: TRBV10-3; clone_size: NA; d_call: NA; cdr3_nt: TGTGCCATCAAAAGCGGCGGACCGGAAGAGACCCAGTACTTC; cdr3_aa: CAIKSGGPEETQYF
j_call: TRBJ1-5; v_call: TRBV28; clone_size: NA; d_call: NA; cdr3_nt: TGTGCCAGCACCGGGGAGGGACGGGGGCTTAGCAATCAGCCCCAGCATTTT; cdr3_aa: CASTGEGRGLSNQPQHF
j_call: TRBJ1-3; v_call: TRBV30; clone_size: NA; d_call: NA; cdr3_nt: TGTGCCTGGAGTGGACCGGGTCACTCTGGAAACACCATATATTTT; cdr3_aa: CAWSGPGHSGNTIYF
j_call: TRBJ1-6; v_call: TRBV27; clone_size: NA; d_call: TRBD1; cdr3_nt: TGTGCCAGCAGGCGAAGGGACAGTTCCAATTCACCCCTCCACTTT; cdr3_aa: CASRRRDSSNSPLHF
j_call: TRBJ1-1; v_call: TRBV30; clone_size: few; d_call: TRBD1; cdr3_nt: TGTGCCGCGGACAGGGCCACTGAAGCTTTCTTT; cdr3_aa: CAADRATEAFF
j_call: TRBJ2-3; v_call: TRBV5-1; clone_size: NA; d_call: TRBD2; cdr3_nt: TGCGCCAGCAGCCCGGGACTAGCGGGACCGGGAGATACGCAGTATTTT; cdr3_aa: CASSPGLAGPGDTQYF
j_call: TRBJ1-1; v_call: TRBV7-2; clone_size: few; d_call: NA; cdr3_nt: TGTGCCAGCAGCTTAAGGAGGGAAAACACTGAAGCTTTCTTT; cdr3_aa: CASSLRRENTEAFF
j_call: TRBJ2-3; v_call: TRBV30; clone_size: NA; d_call: TRBD2; cdr3_nt: TGTGCCTTGGATAGCGGGAGTGGTGATACGCAGTATTTT; cdr3_aa: CALDSGSGDTQYF
j_call: TRBJ1-1; v_call: TRBV5-1; clone_size: NA; d_call: NA; cdr3_nt: TGCGCCAGCAGGGAGGCAGGTAGGGCTGAAGCTTTCTTT; cdr3_aa: CASREAGRAEAFF
j_call: TRBJ2-7; v_call: TRBV7-2; clone_size: NA; d_call: NA; cdr3_nt: TGTGCCAGCAGCCAAATTAGAGTATCCGAGCAGTACTTC; cdr3_aa: CASSQIRVSEQYF
j_call: TRBJ2-7; v_call: TRBV6-6; clone_size: NA; d_call: NA; cdr3_nt: TGTGCCAGCAAGGGGGGAGGGTTCTACGAGCAGTACTTC; cdr3_aa: CASKGGGFYEQYF
j_call: TRBJ1-1; v_call: TRBV6-5; clone_size: NA; d_call: NA; cdr3_nt: TGTGCCAGCAGGAACGGCGGATCCATGAACACTGAAGCTTTCTTT; cdr3_aa: CASRNGGSMNTEAFF